The next 2 T cell receptor beta chains were all read from a single sample in a study of graft-versus-host responses after intestinal transplantation. Their target antigens are unknown. Measured with immunoSEQ multiplex PCR; TCRdb has only the in-frame clones, and not every one. The sample lists about 88,000 clones; around 90% were seen once. Sample: unstimulated CD4+ T cells sorted from spleen or lymph node cells, taken before transplant. The receptors were gathered from a human donor who was the organ donor for an intestinal transplant.

J is TRBJ2-5 and V is TRBV30; maybe TRBD2 (5 bases). Looked up from germline, CDR1 is GTSNPN and CDR2 is SVGIG (reference sequence). Deletions cut 0 bases from V and 5 bases from J, with 13 bases between. The CDR3 runs 14 residues. CDR3 amino acids: CAWSVGLAGETQYF. The CDR3 region has the DNA TGTGCCTGGAGTGTCGGGCTAGCTGGGGAGACCCAGTACTTC.

The gene calls are TRBV11-2 and TRBJ1-6; D ambiguous. This CDR3 has 14 residues. Trimming took 1 base from V and 12 from J, leaving 13 bases between them. Germline V gene sequence: CDR1 SGHAT, CDR2 FQNNGV. CDR3 DNA sequence: TGTGCCAGCAGCTTAGCGGTATCTCAAATACCCCTCCACTTT. Protein: CASSLAVSQIPLHF. Based on the CDR3 plus reference TRBV11-2 and TRBJ1-6, the full variable domain is EAGVAQSPRYKIIEKRQSVAFWCNPISGHATLYWYQQILGQGPKLLIQFQNNGVVDDSQLPKDRFSAERLKGVDSTLKIQPAKLEDSAVYLCASSLAVSQIPLHFGNGTRLTVT.